The following is a T cell receptor beta chain sequence with its context. The sample comes from a study of blood T cell repertoires in COVID-19. Study-wide background: Spain, Italy and the United States supplied samples that represented acute and convalescent COVID-19. Sample material is recorded as cDNA or gDNA derived from T cells, B-cell-depleted T cells, or PBMCs.

Germline CDR1 and CDR2: ENHRY and SYGVKD. Trimming removed 7 bases from V and 10 bases from J; junction bases left unmatched: 10. This CDR3 has 14 amino acids. Authors' methods: How many nucleated cells were present was estimated from reference gene primer amplification. Clones were read by immunoSEQ multiplex PCR, and TCRdb kept only the in-frame ones, dropping some. The DNA was the basis for D and trimming; V, J and clone size are from that table. The data show 200,000 to 300,000 clones, around 90% seen once. This clonotype originated in a woman aged 25-40 years with acute or convalescent COVID-19. J is TRBJ2-1 and V is TRBV10-3; 10 nucleotides align to TRBD2. Sequencing was performed on peripheral blood. The CDR3 nucleotides are TGTGCCATCAAAGGGCGGCTAGCGGGAGAAGAGCAGTTCTTC. Its translation is CAIKGRLAGEEQFF.